The 32 T cell receptor beta chains below come from one sample, sequenced in a study of regulatory T cells in long-lasting Graves disease. The time point denotes: newly diagnosed GD, antithyroid drugs for less than 3 months. PBMCs were the source of the RNA used for TCR sequencing. Assembly of TCR beta libraries relied on iRepertoire HTBI primers together with Arm-PCR of CDR3 regions. Each CDR3 protein is one row after TCRdb ran MiXCR on the multiplex PCR reads. The sample includes around 500,000 distinct CDR3 sequences, approximately 16% seen only once; the top ten take 25%. This same sample was also taken into another study, of T cells in Graves' hyperthyroidism and ophthalmopathy.

This material consisted of peripheral blood mononuclear cells (PBMCs), taken at new diagnosis, from a patient treated with antithyroid drugs. The receptors were sampled from a woman aged 40-65 years with Graves disease.

The genes are TRBV6-1 and TRBJ1-4; 7 bases are a match to TRBD1. The length of the CDR3 is 15 residues. After removal of 8 bases from V and 4 bases from J, the junction contained 10 bases not matched to a gene. Germline CDR1 is MNHNS and CDR2 is SASEGT. The chain's CDR3 is CASRGGTVNNEKLFF. The DNA of the CDR3 is TGTGCCAGCCGAGGTGGGACAGTCAATAATGAAAAACTGTTTTTT.

This clonotype was detected many times. The rearrangement joins TRBV7-6 to TRBJ1-2; the match to TRBD1 covers 9 bases. The V gene's germline CDR1 is SGHVS and CDR2 FNYEAQ. There are 15 residues in the CDR3. V lost 5 bases to trimming and J lost 3 bases; unmatched junction nucleotides: 7. The CDR3 reads CASSRTDRGDYGYTF. CDR3 DNA: TGTGCCAGCAGCCGAACCGACAGGGGGGACTATGGCTACACCTTC.

This clonotype has a count of ten or more. The V call is TRBV6-1, the J call TRBJ1-6; D not certain. Per the germline V gene, CDR1 is MNHNS and CDR2 is SASEGT. This CDR3 spans 15 amino acids. The ends were cut back, 5 bases at V and 9 bases at J, with 17 bases in the middle. The CDR3 sequence is CASSPAGGLGSPLHF. The CDR3 DNA reads as TGTGCCAGCAGTCCCGCCGGAGGCCTGGGTTCACCCCTCCACTTT.

In its sample, this clonotype was seen many times. CDR3 loop: CASSPMDRGNTIYF. The CDR3 DNA is TGTGCCAGCTCACCAATGGACAGGGGAAACACCATATATTTT. This rearrangement joins TRBV18 to TRBJ1-3, with TRBD1 identical over 7 bases. Germline loops: CDR1 KGHSH, CDR2 LQKENI. This CDR3 is built from 14 residues. V shed 2 bases and J 4 bases; nucleotides not matched to a gene: 2. Full variable domain (missing parts from reference TRBV18 and TRBJ1-3): NAGVMQNPRHLVRRRGQEARLRCSPMKGHSHVYWYRQLPEEGLKFMVYLQKENIIDESGMPKERFSAEFPKEGPSILRIQQVVRGDSAAYFCASSPMDRGNTIYFGEGSWLTVV.

This clonotype was observed many times. The chain has TRBV7-2 and TRBJ1-1; no firm D call. CDR3 length: 14 residues. Germline CDR1 and CDR2: SGHTA and FQGNSA. V was trimmed by 1 base and J by 5 bases, leaving 11 bases between them. CDR3 loop: CASSLEAGYTEAFF. In nucleotides, the CDR3 is TGTGCCAGCAGCTTAGAGGCAGGTTATACTGAAGCTTTCTTT.

Only a few counts were recorded for this clonotype. The chain couples TRBV5-6 to TRBJ1-3; possible D gene TRBD1, 6 bases. CDR3 length equals 16 residues. Trimming cost V 3 bases and J 0 bases, with 13 bases left between them. CDR1 is SGHDT, CDR2 YYEEEE, per germline. CDR3 in DNA: TGTGCCAGCAGCTACCGGGAAGGGGGCTCTGGAAACACCATATATTTT. Amino acids: CASSYREGGSGNTIYF.

This clonotype was observed a few times. This chain connects TRBV6-2 or TRBV6-3 to TRBJ1-6; D ambiguous. V dropped 8 bases and J dropped 9 bases, with 14 bases sitting between them. The CDR3 runs to 13 residues. Germline values: CDR1 MNHEY, CDR2 SVGEGT. CDR3 in amino acids: CASYRAIFSPLHF. The CDR3, as DNA: TGTGCCAGCTACCGGGCTATCTTTTCACCCCTCCACTTT.

V is TRBV20-1 and J is TRBJ2-1; D possibly matches TRBD1 or TRBD2 (7 bases each). CDR1 is DFQATT and CDR2 is SNEGSKA in the germline V gene (reference sequence). Trimming stripped 5 bases from V and 5 bases from J, with 16 bases between. The CDR3 consists of 14 residues. In DNA form, the CDR3 reads TGCAGTGCTGACCAGGGGGGGGCTGACAATGAGCAGTTCTTC. Residues: CSADQGGADNEQFF.

The chain has TRBV9 and TRBJ2-5, with a weak D call TRBD2 (6 bases). Germline CDR1 reads SGDLS; CDR2 reads YYNGEE. The germline V and J ends were trimmed by 0 bases and 3 bases, with 15 bases remaining between them. The CDR3 runs to 16 residues. CDR3 nucleotides: TGTGCCAGCAGCGTAGATATCATTGGGGAGGAAGAGACCCAGTACTTC. Its protein product is CASSVDIIGEEETQYF.

The rearrangement joins TRBV7-2 to TRBJ1-4; D remains unclear. Germline CDR1 is SGHTA and CDR2 is FQGNSA. The V gene lost 2 bases and the J gene lost 0 bases, with 7 bases spanning the gap. CDR3 length: 15 amino acids. The DNA of the CDR3 is TGTGCCAGCAGCTTAAAGAGGACAACTAATGAAAAACTGTTTTTT. It is translated as CASSLKRTTNEKLFF. Full variable domain (missing parts from reference TRBV7-2 and TRBJ1-4): GAGVSQSPSNKVTEKGKDVELRCDPISGHTALYWYRQSLGQGLEFLIYFQGNSAPDKSGLPSDRFSAERTGGSVSTLTIQRTQQEDSAVYLCASSLKRTTNEKLFFGSGTQLSVL.

V usage is TRBV6-1 and J usage is TRBJ1-5; no reliable D call. CDR1 is MNHNS and CDR2 is SASEGT in the germline V gene. The V end was cut by 9 bases, the J end by 0 bases, with 9 bases between. The CDR3 consists of 13 residues. The CDR3 spells CASQGYSNQPQHF. The CDR3 DNA follows: TGTGCCAGTCAAGGATATAGCAATCAGCCCCAGCATTTT.

This clonotype was recorded many times. The rearrangement joins TRBV6-1 to TRBJ1-5; weak D call: TRBD1 (5 bases). The CDR3 runs to 17 residues. Germline V gives CDR1 MNHNS, CDR2 SASEGT. Trimming shortened V by 7 bases and J by 0 bases, and 19 bases separated the two germline ends. The CDR3 DNA sequence: TGTGCCAGCATGGAGCGGGGAGGGGTTTATAGCAATCAGCCCCAGCATTTT. Translated, it gives CASMERGGVYSNQPQHF.

This clonotype was seen ten or more times. The chain links TRBV7-9 to TRBJ1-2; maybe TRBD1 (6 bases). V lost 3 bases and J lost 3, with 17 bases in between. CDR1 SEHNR and CDR2 FQNEAQ come from the germline V gene (reference sequence). The CDR3 spans 16 residues. The CDR3 loop reads CASSFNRVRSDYGYTF. CDR3 bases: TGTGCCAGCAGCTTTAACAGGGTTAGGAGTGACTATGGCTACACCTTC.

This chain joins TRBV19 and TRBJ2-5; 9 bases fit TRBD1. Trimming took 2 bases from V and 5 from J; bases not matched to a gene: 6. Germline V gene sequence: CDR1 LNHDA, CDR2 SQIVND (reference sequence). The CDR3 runs 15 residues. This CDR3 is CASSIWGQGSETQYF. The CDR3, as DNA: TGTGCCAGTAGTATATGGGGACAGGGTAGCGAGACCCAGTACTTC.

This chain joins TRBV7-9 and TRBJ2-1; 7 bases map to TRBD1. CDR3 length equals 17 residues. CDR1 and CDR2 (germline): SEHNR, FQNEAQ (reference sequence). Germline trimming cut 4 bases from V and 2 bases from J; bases unmatched to any gene: 11. The CDR3 region is CASSSRDSPPPYNEQFF. The CDR3 nucleotides are TGTGCCAGCAGCTCCCGGGACAGTCCCCCCCCCTACAATGAGCAGTTCTTC.

The chain employs TRBV12-5 and TRBJ1-2; 8 bases fit TRBD1. This CDR3 contains 16 residues. The germline CDR1 and CDR2 sequences are LGHNT and FRNRAP. J gave up 4 bases and V 0 bases, and 7 bases lay outside the gene matches. As DNA, the CDR3 is TGTGCTAGTGGTTTGGTACAGGGGGGCGTTTCCTATGGCTACACCTTC. Its protein product is CASGLVQGGVSYGYTF.

This clonotype was counted between two and nine times. V and J are TRBV29-1 and TRBJ1-1; the D gene is possibly TRBD1 (5 bases). The ends were cut back, 3 bases at V and 1 base at J, with 12 bases in the middle. This CDR3 is 14 amino acids long. Per the germline V gene, CDR1 is SQVTM and CDR2 is ANQGSEA. CDR3 amino acids: CSVEGGRKNTEAFF. CDR3 DNA sequence: TGCAGCGTTGAGGGGGGTAGAAAGAACACTGAAGCTTTCTTT.

This chain joins TRBV3-1 and TRBJ2-5; D may match TRBD1 or TRBD2 (5 bases each). The germline V gene has CDR1 LGHDT and CDR2 YNNKEL (reference sequence). V lost 5 bases, J lost 3 bases, and 16 bases lay in between. The length of the CDR3 is 15 residues. CDR3 in DNA: TGTGCCAGCAGCGGCCGGGACCGAGGGAAAGAGACCCAGTACTTC. The encoded protein is CASSGRDRGKETQYF.

This clonotype was seen repeatedly, ten times or more. The CDR3 DNA reads as TGTGCCAGCAGTTACTCGGAAAACCCGAACACTGAAGCTTTCTTT. This encodes CASSYSENPNTEAFF. The chain employs TRBV6-5 and TRBJ1-1; D not certain. The germline CDR1 and CDR2 sequences are MNHEY and SVGAGI. CDR3 length: 15 residues. V dropped 0 bases and J dropped 1 base, with 9 bases sitting between them.

This clonotype was seen more than once but under ten times. This chain connects TRBV11-2 to TRBJ2-1; 10 positions agree with TRBD1. V lost 4 bases and J lost 2; bases outside the gene matches: 17. Germline loops: CDR1 SGHAT, CDR2 FQNNGV. The CDR3 has 20 amino acids. CDR3: CASSWRGQGTQFSTYNEQFF. The CDR3 DNA reads TGTGCCAGCAGCTGGCGGGGACAGGGGACCCAATTCTCTACCTACAATGAGCAGTTCTTC.

This clonotype was seen only a few times. The chain is built from TRBV9 and TRBJ2-5; unclear D gene. The CDR3 is 15 residues long. CDR1 and CDR2 (germline): SGDLS, YYNGEE. Trimming cost V 0 bases and J 5 bases, with 14 bases left between them. This CDR3 is CASSVDGLDGETQYF. CDR3 DNA: TGTGCCAGCAGCGTAGATGGCCTAGACGGGGAGACCCAGTACTTC. Drawing the rest from reference TRBV9 and TRBJ2-5, the complete variable domain is DSGVTQTPKHLITATGQRVTLRCSPRSGDLSVYWYQQSLDQGLQFLIQYYNGEERAKGNILERFSAQQFPDLHSELNLSSLELGDSALYFCASSVDGLDGETQYFGPGTRLLVL.

The rearrangement links TRBV20-1 to TRBJ2-7; TRBD1 is a possible D gene (6 bases). Looked up from germline, CDR1 is DFQATT and CDR2 is SNEGSKA (reference sequence). This CDR3 comprises 15 residues. Trimming took off 0 bases at V and 4 bases at J, with 16 bases between the two ends. CDR3 region: CSARDRVLGTYEQYF. In nucleotides, the CDR3 is TGCAGTGCTAGAGATAGGGTGTTGGGGACATACGAGCAGTACTTC.

This clonotype has ten or more counts. This chain uses TRBV6-1 with TRBJ1-1; maybe TRBD1 (5 bases). The CDR3 is made up of 12 amino acids. V gave up 6 bases and J gave up 4 bases, with 9 bases separating them. Germline CDR1 reads MNHNS; CDR2 reads SASEGT. As DNA, the CDR3 is TGTGCCAGCAGGGGGGAACTCACTGAAGCTTTCTTT. This codes for CASRGELTEAFF.

This clonotype came up many times. The J gene is TRBJ2-7, the V gene TRBV2; D call uncertain. The CDR3 is 12 residues long. Looked up from germline, CDR1 is SNHLY and CDR2 is FYNNEI. Trimming pared 6 bases from V and 4 bases from J, leaving 10 bases between. The CDR3 nucleotides read TGTGCCAGCAGGGCCACAGTATACGAGCAGTACTTC. Translating gives CASRATVYEQYF.

At least ten counts were recorded for this clonotype. V and J are TRBV12-3 or TRBV12-4 and TRBJ1-2; D is possibly TRBD1 (6 bases). V lost 2 bases and J lost 8, with 18 bases in between. CDR3 size: 15 residues. The DNA of the CDR3 is TGTGCCAGCAGTTTATCCGGTACAGGGACGAGAGGCTACACCTTC. It yields the protein CASSLSGTGTRGYTF.

V and J are TRBV2 and TRBJ1-5, with D maybe TRBD1 (5 bases). The germline V gene encodes CDR1 SNHLY and CDR2 FYNNEI. The V end was cut by 6 bases, the J end by 4 bases, with 10 bases between. The CDR3 is 13 amino acids. The DNA for the CDR3 is TGTGCCAGCAGGAACGGGGGTAATCAGCCCCAGCATTTT. It encodes CASRNGGNQPQHF.

This clonotype has more than one count but fewer than ten. The chain is built from TRBV9 and TRBJ2-7, with TRBD2 matching over 10 bases. This CDR3 is 15 amino acids long. The ends lost 0 bases at V and 5 bases at J; junction bases unmatched: 5. Germline lookup yields CDR1 SGDLS and CDR2 YYNGEE. The CDR3 sequence: CASSVEAGGLDEQYF. The CDR3 DNA follows: TGTGCCAGCAGCGTAGAAGCGGGGGGGCTGGACGAGCAGTACTTC. Using reference TRBV9 and TRBJ2-7 for the parts outside the CDR3, the full variable domain is DSGVTQTPKHLITATGQRVTLRCSPRSGDLSVYWYQQSLDQGLQFLIQYYNGEERAKGNILERFSAQQFPDLHSELNLSSLELGDSALYFCASSVEAGGLDEQYFGPGTRLTVT.

This clonotype came up a few times. The chain uses TRBV19 and TRBJ2-4; D uncertain. Trimming cost V 6 bases and J 0 bases, with 21 bases left between them. In germline, CDR1 is LNHDA, CDR2 SQIVND (reference sequence). CDR3 length: 18 amino acids. CDR3 protein: CASSRELGRYLAKNIQYF. Written as DNA, the CDR3 is TGTGCCAGTAGCCGCGAGCTGGGCAGATACTTAGCCAAAAACATTCAGTACTTC.

Comments on this clonotype: Given a much more abundant clone one base away, this may be a read error. The V call is TRBV7-2, the J call TRBJ2-1, with 13 bases matching TRBD2. V lost 9 bases to trimming and J lost 3 bases; unmatched junction nucleotides: 23. The CDR3 sequence is 21 residues long. Germline CDR1 and CDR2: SGHTA and FQGNSA. This CDR3 reads CARSLRPVITSGGAIYNEQFF. The CDR3 DNA reads TGTGCCAGAAGCCTACGCCCCGTGATAACTAGCGGGGGGGCCATCTACAATGAGCAGTTCTTC. Looking up the rest from reference TRBV7-2 and TRBJ2-1 gives the full variable domain: GAGVSQSPSNKVTEKGKDVELRCDPISGHTALYWYRQSLGQGLEFLIYFQGNSAPDKSGLPSDRFSAERTGGSVSTLTIQRTQQEDSAVYLCARSLRPVITSGGAIYNEQFFGPGTRLTVL.

This sequence joins TRBV30 and TRBJ2-5; D unclear. The CDR3 runs 14 residues. V was cut by 0 bases and J by 5 bases, with 13 bases left in between. Germline lookup yields CDR1 GTSNPN and CDR2 SVGIG (reference sequence). CDR3 protein: CAWSVGPQVETQYF. The CDR3, as DNA: TGTGCCTGGAGTGTAGGGCCGCAAGTGGAGACCCAGTACTTC.

This clonotype was seen only a few times. CDR3 residues: CASSFVNEKLFF. The CDR3 nucleotides are TGTGCCAGCAGTTTCGTGAATGAAAAACTGTTTTTT. The chain is built from TRBV12-3 or TRBV12-4 and TRBJ1-4; D uncertain. The CDR3 sequence is 12 residues long. V was cut by 3 bases and J by 5 bases, with 4 bases left in between.

This clonotype was counted at least ten times. The CDR3 DNA reads TGTGCCAGCAGACTAGCGGGGGGGCCGCGGGAGACCCAGTACTTC. The encoded protein is CASRLAGGPRETQYF. The rearrangement links TRBV27 to TRBJ2-5, with 13 bases matching TRBD2. CDR3 length equals 15 residues. With V trimmed by 6 bases and J by 5 bases, 6 bases remained unmatched. CDR1 and CDR2 from the germline V gene are MNHEY and SMNVEV (reference sequence).